The 9 T cell receptor beta chains reported below all come from one sample, sequenced in a study of technical replicates of blood from a handful of donors. Sequenced by immunoSEQ multiplex PCR; TCRdb stores in-frame clones only, minus some. The data contain tens of thousands of clones, roughly 98% of them singletons. The sequenced sample was T cells isolated from PBMCs. These receptors all come from a human donor in good health.

CDR3 DNA sequence: TGTGCCTGGAGGTTCACAGGGATGAGGAATGGCTACACCTTC. As protein: CAWRFTGMRNGYTF. This chain connects TRBV30 to TRBJ1-2; TRBD1 is a possible D gene (6 bases). The V end lost 3 bases, the J end lost 6 bases, and 17 bases lay between the germline ends. Germline CDR1 is GTSNPN and CDR2 is SVGIG (reference sequence). This CDR3 is 14 amino acids long.

The V call is TRBV4-1, the J call TRBJ1-2, with 7 positions matching TRBD1. The CDR3 has 17 amino acids. The germline V gene encodes CDR1 MGHRA and CDR2 YSYEKL. Trimming cost V 0 bases and J 4 bases; bases outside gene matches: 11. The CDR3 sequence: CASSQEVASSGGYGYTF. The CDR3 DNA follows: TGCGCCAGCAGCCAAGAAGTTGCAAGCTCAGGGGGCTATGGCTACACCTTC.

The V call is TRBV5-6, the J call TRBJ1-1; D is unresolved. Germline CDR1 and CDR2: SGHDT and YYEEEE. Trimming removed 3 bases at V and 4 bases at J, with 10 bases between. This CDR3 is built from 13 residues. The CDR3 reads CASSYYQVTEAFF. The CDR3 coding sequence is TGTGCCAGCAGCTACTACCAAGTCACTGAAGCTTTCTTT.

This sequence joins TRBV4-1 and TRBJ1-4, with D possibly TRBD1 on 6 matching bases. The CDR3 has 19 residues. Germline values: CDR1 MGHRA, CDR2 YSYEKL. Trimming shortened V by 4 bases and J by 0 bases, and 21 bases separated the two germline ends. CDR3 coding DNA: TGCGCCAGCAGCCGAAAGGGGGGTGCGGGGGACGCAACTAATGAAAAACTGTTTTTT. It yields the protein CASSRKGGAGDATNEKLFF.

V gene TRBV4-2 combines with J gene TRBJ1-1; D is possibly TRBD1 (5 bases). Trimming left V 4 bases short and J 6 bases short, with 15 bases between. The CDR3 length is 14 residues. Germline V gives CDR1 LGHNA, CDR2 YNFKEQ. CDR3 loop: CASSLARVDAEAFF. The CDR3 nucleotides are TGTGCCAGCAGCCTGGCCAGGGTTGATGCTGAAGCTTTCTTT.

The genes are TRBV5-1 and TRBJ2-1; weak D call: TRBD1 (5 bases). Per the germline V gene, CDR1 is SGHRS and CDR2 is YFSETQ. The CDR3 has 16 amino acids. Trimming took 4 bases from V and 0 from J, leaving 14 bases between them. The CDR3: CASSLTVGNSYNEQFF. CDR3 sequence (DNA): TGCGCCAGCAGCCTGACAGTGGGGAACTCCTACAATGAGCAGTTCTTC.

The V gene is TRBV5-1, the J gene TRBJ1-5; tentative D call: TRBD1 (6 bases). The CDR3 contains 15 residues. V was cut by 0 bases and J by 5 bases, with 12 bases left in between. CDR1 is SGHRS, CDR2 YFSETQ, per germline. The CDR3 DNA is TGCGCCAGCAGCTTGGAAGGGGGTCTTCATCAGCCCCAGCATTTT. Translated: CASSLEGGLHQPQHF.

This chain connects TRBV18 to TRBJ1-1; D is unresolved. Germline CDR1 and CDR2: KGHSH and LQKENI. The CDR3 contains 12 residues. Between the trimmed V and J ends, which lost 4 bases and 4 bases, there was a span of 7 bases. The DNA for the CDR3 is TGTGCCAGCTCACGCTCGGGCACTGAAGCTTTCTTT. Translation gives CASSRSGTEAFF. Variable domain in full (rest from reference TRBV18 and TRBJ1-1): NAGVMQNPRHLVRRRGQEARLRCSPMKGHSHVYWYRQLPEEGLKFMVYLQKENIIDESGMPKERFSAEFPKEGPSILRIQQVVRGDSAAYFCASSRSGTEAFFGQGTRLTVV.

Regarding this clone: The same CDR3 is also encoded by other DNA sequences in this sample. CDR3 in DNA: TGTGCCAGCAGACAGGGCGGGAACACTGAAGCTTTCTTT. Translating gives CASRQGGNTEAFF. J is TRBJ1-1 and V is TRBV6-5; D perhaps matches TRBD1 (6 bases). The CDR3 sequence is 13 residues long. The germline CDR1 and CDR2 sequences are MNHEY and SVGAGI. V gave up 6 bases and J gave up 1 base, with 9 bases separating them.